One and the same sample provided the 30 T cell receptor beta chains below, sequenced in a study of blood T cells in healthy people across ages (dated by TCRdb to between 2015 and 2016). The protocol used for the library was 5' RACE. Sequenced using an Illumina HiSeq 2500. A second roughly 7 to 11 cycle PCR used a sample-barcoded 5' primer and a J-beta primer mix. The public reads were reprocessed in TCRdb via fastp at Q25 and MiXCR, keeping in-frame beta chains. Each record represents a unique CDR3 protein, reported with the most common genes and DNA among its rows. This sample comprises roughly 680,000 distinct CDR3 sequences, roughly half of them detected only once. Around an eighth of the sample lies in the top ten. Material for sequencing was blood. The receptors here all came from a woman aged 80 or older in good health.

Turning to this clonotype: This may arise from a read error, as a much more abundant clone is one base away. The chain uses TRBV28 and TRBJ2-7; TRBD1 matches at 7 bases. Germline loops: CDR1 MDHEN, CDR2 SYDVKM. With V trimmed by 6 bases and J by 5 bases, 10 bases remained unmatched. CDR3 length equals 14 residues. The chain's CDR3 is CASRRGTASDEQYF. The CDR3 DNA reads TGTGCCAGCAGAAGAGGGACAGCTTCCGACGAGCAGTACTTC.

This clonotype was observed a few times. The CDR3 DNA reads TGCAGCGTGTTGCGGGAGCTTGAGACAGATACGCAGTATTTT. Protein: CSVLRELETDTQYF. The chain carries TRBV29-1 and TRBJ2-3; 7 nucleotides align to TRBD2. The V gene's germline CDR1 is SQVTM and CDR2 ANQGSEA. V lost 6 bases to trimming and J lost 3 bases; unmatched junction nucleotides: 9. CDR3 length: 14 residues.

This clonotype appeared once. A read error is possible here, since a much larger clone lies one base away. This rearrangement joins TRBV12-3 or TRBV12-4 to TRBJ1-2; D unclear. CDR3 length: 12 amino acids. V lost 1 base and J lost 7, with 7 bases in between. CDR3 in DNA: TGTGCCAGCAGTTTAGGGCCCCGTGGCTACACCTTC. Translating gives CASSLGPRGYTF.

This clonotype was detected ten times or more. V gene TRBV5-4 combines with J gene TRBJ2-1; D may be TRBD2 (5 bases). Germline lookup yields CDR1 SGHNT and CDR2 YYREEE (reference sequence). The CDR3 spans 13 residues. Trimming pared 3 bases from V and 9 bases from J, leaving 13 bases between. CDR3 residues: CASSSLAWAEQFF. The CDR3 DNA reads TGTGCCAGCAGCTCCCTAGCTTGGGCTGAGCAGTTCTTC.

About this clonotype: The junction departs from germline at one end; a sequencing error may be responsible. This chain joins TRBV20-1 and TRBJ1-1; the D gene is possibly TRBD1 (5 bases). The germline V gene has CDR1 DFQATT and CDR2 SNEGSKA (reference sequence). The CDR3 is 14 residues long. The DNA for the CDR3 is TGCAGTCCTAGGGGACCGGTGGTGAACACTGAAGCTTTCTTT. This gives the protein CSPRGPVVNTEAFF.

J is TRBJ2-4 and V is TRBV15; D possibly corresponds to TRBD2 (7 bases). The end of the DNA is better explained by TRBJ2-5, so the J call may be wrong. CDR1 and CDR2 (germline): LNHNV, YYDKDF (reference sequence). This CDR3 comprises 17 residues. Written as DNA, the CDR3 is TGTGCCACCAGCAGAGGAGTGCGGGGGCCTGGACAAGAGACCCAGTACTTC. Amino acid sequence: CATSRGVRGPGQETQYF.

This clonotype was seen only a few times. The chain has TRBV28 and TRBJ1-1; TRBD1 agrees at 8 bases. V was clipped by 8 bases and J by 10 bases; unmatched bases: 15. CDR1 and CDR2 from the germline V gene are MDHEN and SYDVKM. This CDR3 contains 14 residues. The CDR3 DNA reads TGTGCCAGCGGCGACAGGGGTAATTTGGAAGGAGCTTTCTTT. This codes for CASGDRGNLEGAFF.

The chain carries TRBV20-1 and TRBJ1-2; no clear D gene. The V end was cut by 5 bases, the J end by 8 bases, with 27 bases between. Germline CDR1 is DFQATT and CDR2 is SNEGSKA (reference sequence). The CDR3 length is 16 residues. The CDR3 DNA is TGCAGTGCTGCGATCACAACTCTGGCCAGAAGGAAGGGCTACACCTTC. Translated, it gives CSAAITTLARRKGYTF.

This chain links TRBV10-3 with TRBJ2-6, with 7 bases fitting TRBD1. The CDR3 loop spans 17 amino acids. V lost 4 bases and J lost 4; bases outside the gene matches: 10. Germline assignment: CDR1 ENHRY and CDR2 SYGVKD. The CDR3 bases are TGTGCCATCAGTGGGTCCCTGACAGGGTCCGGGGCCAACGTCCTGACTTTC. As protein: CAISGSLTGSGANVLTF.

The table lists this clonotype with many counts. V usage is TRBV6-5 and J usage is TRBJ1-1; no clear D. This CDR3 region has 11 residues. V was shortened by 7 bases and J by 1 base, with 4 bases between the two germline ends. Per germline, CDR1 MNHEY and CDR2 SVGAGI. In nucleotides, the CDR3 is TGTGCCAGCATACAGAACACTGAAGCTTTCTTT. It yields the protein CASIQNTEAFF.

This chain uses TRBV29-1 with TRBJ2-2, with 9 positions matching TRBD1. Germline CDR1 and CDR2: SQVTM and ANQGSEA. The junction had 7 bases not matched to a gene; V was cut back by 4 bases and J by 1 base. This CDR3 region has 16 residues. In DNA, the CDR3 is TGCAGCGTTGTGTCCGGGACAGGGTGGAACACCGGGGAGCTGTTTTTT. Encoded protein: CSVVSGTGWNTGELFF.

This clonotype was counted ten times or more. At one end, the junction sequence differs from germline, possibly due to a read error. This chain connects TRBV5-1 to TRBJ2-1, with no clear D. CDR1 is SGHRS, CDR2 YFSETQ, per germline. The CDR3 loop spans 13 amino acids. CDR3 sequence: CASSLLPYNEQFF. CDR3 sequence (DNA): TGTGCCAGCAGTTTATTGCCGTACAATGAGCAGTTCTTC.

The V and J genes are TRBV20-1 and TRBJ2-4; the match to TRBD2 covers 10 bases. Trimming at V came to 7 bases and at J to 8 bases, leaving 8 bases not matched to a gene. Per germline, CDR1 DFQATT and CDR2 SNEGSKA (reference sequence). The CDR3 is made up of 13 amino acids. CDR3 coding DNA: TGCAGTGTCGAGCGGGGGGGCTCGGACATTCAGTACTTC. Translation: CSVERGGSDIQYF.

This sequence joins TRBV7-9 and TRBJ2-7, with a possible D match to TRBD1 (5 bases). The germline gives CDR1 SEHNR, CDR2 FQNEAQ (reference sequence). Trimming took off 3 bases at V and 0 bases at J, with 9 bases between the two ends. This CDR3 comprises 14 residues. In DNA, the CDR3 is TGTGCCAGCAGCTTCAGCAGGGACTCCTACGAGCAGTACTTC. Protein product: CASSFSRDSYEQYF.

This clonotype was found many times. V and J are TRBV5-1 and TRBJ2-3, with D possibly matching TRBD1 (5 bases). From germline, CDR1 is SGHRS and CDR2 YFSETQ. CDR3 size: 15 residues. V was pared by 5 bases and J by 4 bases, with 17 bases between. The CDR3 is CASRDSQGGSDTQYF. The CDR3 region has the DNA TGCGCCAGCAGAGATTCGCAGGGTGGTTCAGATACGCAGTATTTT.

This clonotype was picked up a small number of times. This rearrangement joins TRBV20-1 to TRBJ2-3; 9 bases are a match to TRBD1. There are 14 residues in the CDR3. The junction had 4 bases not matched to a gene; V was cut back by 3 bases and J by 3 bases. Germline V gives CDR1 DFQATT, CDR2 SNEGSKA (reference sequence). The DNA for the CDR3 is TGCAGTGCTAGCCGGGACAGGGCTACAGATACGCAGTATTTT. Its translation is CSASRDRATDTQYF.

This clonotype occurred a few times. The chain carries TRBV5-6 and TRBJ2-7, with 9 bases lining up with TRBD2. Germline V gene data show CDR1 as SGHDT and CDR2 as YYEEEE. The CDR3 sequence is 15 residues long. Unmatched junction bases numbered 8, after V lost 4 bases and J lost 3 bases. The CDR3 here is CASSTSPTSGYEQYF. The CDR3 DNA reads TGTGCCAGCAGCACCTCTCCGACTAGCGGCTACGAGCAGTACTTC. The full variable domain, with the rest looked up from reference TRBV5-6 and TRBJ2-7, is DAGVTQSPTHLIKTRGQQVTLRCSPKSGHDTVSWYQQALGQGPQFIFQYYEEEERQRGNFPDRFSGHQFPNYSSELNVNALLLGDSALYLCASSTSPTSGYEQYFGPGTRLTVT.

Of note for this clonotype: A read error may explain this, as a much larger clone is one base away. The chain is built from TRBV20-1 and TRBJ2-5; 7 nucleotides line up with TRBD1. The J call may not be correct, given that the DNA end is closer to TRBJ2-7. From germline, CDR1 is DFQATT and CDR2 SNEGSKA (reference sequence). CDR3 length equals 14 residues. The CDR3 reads CSARVDRVRGEQYF. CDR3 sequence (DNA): TGCAGTGCTAGGGTAGACAGGGTGAGGGGCGAGCAGTACTTC.

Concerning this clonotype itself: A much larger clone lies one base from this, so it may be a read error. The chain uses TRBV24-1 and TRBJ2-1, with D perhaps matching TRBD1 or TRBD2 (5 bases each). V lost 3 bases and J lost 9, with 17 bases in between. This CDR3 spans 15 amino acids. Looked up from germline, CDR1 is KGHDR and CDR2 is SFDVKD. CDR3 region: CATSDPGRGMREQFF. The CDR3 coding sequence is TGTGCCACCAGTGATCCGGGACGGGGTATGCGTGAGCAGTTCTTC.

CDR3 nucleotides: TGTGCCACCAGAGGACTAGCTCGTAACGGGGAGCTGTTTTTT. Its protein is CATRGLARNGELFF. This chain connects TRBV24-1 to TRBJ2-2; TRBD2 matches at 8 bases. The germline gives CDR1 KGHDR, CDR2 SFDVKD. V was pared by 7 bases and J by 7 bases, with 7 bases of the junction left unmatched. This CDR3 has 14 amino acids.

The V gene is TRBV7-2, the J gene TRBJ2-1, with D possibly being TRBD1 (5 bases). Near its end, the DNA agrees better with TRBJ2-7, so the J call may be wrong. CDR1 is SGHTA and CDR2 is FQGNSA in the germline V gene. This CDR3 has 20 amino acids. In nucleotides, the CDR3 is TGTGCCAGCAGCTACCAGTTCCGTTGGGCAGGGAATGGTTCCTACAATGAGCAGTACTTC. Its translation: CASSYQFRWAGNGSYNEQYF.

The CDR3 DNA reads as TGTGCCAGCAGTTACCCCACGGGCGGGGGGGACTATGGCTACACCTTC. As protein: CASSYPTGGGDYGYTF. The chain uses TRBV6-6 and TRBJ1-2; possibly TRBD1 for D (5 bases). The germline gives CDR1 MNHNY, CDR2 SVGAGI (reference sequence). The length of the CDR3 is 16 residues. V lost 2 bases and J lost 3, with 16 bases in between.

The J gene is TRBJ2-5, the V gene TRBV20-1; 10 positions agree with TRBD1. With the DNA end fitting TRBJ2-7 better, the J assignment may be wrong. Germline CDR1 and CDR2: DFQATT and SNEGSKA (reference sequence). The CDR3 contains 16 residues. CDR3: CSARDSGQGLVHEQYF. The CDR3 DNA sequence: TGCAGTGCTAGAGATTCGGGACAGGGGCTCGTCCACGAGCAGTACTTC.

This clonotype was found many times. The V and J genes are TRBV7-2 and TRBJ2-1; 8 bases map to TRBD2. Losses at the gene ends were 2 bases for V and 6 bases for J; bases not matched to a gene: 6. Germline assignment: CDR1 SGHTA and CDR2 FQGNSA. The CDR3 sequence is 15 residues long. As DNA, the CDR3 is TGTGCCAGCAGCTTACGGACTAGCATCGTCAATGAGCAGTTCTTC. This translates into CASSLRTSIVNEQFF.

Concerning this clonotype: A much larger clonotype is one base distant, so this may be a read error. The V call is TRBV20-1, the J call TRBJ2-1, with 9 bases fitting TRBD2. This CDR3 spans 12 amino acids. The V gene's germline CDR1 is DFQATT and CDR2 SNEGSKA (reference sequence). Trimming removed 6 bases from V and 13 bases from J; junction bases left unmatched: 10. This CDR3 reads CSAGTSIETQFF. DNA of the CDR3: TGCAGTGCAGGGACTAGCATTGAGACCCAGTTCTTC.

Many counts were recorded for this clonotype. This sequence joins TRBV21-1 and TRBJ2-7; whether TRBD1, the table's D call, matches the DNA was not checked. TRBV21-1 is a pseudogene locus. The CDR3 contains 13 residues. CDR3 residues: CASASGTAYEQYF. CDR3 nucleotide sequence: TGTGCCAGCGCCTCCGGGACGGCCTACGAGCAGTACTTC.

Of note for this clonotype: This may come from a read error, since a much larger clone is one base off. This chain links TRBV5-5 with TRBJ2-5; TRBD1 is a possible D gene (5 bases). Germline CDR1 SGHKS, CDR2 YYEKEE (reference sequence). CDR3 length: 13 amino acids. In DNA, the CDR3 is TGTGCCGGCAGCCCAGGGTCGAGGGAGACCCAGTACTTC. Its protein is CAGSPGSRETQYF.

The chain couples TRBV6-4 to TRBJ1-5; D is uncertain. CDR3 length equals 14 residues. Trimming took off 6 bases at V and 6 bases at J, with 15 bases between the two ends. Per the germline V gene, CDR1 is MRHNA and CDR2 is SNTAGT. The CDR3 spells CASSQDFGPQPQHF. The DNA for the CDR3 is TGTGCCAGCAGCCAAGACTTTGGGCCTCAGCCCCAGCATTTT.

The CDR3 sequence: CSASGTLDTEAFF. CDR3 coding DNA: TGCAGTGCTAGCGGGACACTCGACACTGAAGCTTTCTTT. V usage is TRBV20-1 and J usage is TRBJ1-1, with a tentative D call TRBD1 (6 bases). Germline-derived CDR1 and CDR2 are DFQATT and SNEGSKA (reference sequence). V shed 3 bases and J shed 3 bases, with 11 bases lying between them. The CDR3 has 13 residues.

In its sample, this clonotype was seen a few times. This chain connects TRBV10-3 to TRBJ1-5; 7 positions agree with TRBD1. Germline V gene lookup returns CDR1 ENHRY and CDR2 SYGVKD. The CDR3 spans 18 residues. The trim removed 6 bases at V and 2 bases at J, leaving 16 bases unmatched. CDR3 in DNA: TGTGCCATCAGCCCAACCAGTGACAGGGCGATGGGCAATCAGCCCCAGCATTTT. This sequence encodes CAISPTSDRAMGNQPQHF.